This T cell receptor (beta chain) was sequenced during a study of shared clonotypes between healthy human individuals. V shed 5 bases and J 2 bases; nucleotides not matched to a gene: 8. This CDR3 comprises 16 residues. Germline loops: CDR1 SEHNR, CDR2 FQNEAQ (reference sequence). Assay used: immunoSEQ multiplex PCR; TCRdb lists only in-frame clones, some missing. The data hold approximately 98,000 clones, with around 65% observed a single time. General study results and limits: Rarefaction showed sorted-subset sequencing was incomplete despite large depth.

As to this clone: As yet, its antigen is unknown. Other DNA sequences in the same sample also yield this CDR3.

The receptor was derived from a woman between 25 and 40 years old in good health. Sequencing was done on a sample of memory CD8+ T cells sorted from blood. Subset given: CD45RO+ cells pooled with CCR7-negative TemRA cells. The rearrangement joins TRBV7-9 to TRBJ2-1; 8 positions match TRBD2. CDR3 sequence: CASSPRGGSTYNEQFF. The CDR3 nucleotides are TGTGCCAGCAGCCCCCGGGGGGGGAGCACCTACAATGAGCAGTTCTTC. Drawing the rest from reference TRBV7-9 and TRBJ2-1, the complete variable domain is DTGVSQNPRHKITKRGQNVTFRCDPISEHNRLYWYRQTLGQGPEFLTYFQNEAQLEKSRLLSDRFSAERPKGSFSTLEIQRTEQGDSAMYLCASSPRGGSTYNEQFFGPGTRLTVL.